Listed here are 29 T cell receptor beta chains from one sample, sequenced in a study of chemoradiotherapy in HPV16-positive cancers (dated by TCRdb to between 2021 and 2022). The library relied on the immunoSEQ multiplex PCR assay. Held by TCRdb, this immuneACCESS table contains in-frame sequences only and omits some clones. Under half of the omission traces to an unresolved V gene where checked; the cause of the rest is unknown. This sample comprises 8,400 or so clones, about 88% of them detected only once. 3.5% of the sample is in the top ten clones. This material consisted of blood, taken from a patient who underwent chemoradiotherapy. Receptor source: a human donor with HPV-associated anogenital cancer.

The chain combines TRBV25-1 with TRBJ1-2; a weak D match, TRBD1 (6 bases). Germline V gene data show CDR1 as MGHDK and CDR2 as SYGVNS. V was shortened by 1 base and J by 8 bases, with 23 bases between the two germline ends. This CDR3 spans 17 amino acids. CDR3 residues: CASSESGMTGRQGGYTF. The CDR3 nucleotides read TGTGCCAGCAGTGAATCTGGTATGACGGGCAGGCAGGGGGGCTACACCTTC.

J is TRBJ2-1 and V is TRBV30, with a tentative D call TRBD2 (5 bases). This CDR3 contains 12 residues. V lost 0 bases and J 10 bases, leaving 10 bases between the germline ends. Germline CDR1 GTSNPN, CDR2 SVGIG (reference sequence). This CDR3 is CAWSVWSGEQFF. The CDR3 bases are TGTGCCTGGAGTGTATGGTCGGGGGAGCAGTTCTTC.

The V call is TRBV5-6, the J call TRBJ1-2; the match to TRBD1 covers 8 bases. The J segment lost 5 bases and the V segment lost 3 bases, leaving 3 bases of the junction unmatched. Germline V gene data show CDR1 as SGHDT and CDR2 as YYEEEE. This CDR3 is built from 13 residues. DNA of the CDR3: TGTGCCAGCAGCTGGGGACAGGAGTATGGCTACACCTTC. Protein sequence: CASSWGQEYGYTF.

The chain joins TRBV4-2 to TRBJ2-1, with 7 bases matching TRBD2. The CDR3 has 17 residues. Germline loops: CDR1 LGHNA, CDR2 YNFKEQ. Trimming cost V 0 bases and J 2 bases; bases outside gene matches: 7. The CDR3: CASSQDGSGLTYNEQFF. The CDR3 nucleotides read TGTGCCAGCAGCCAAGACGGTAGCGGGCTTACCTACAATGAGCAGTTCTTC.

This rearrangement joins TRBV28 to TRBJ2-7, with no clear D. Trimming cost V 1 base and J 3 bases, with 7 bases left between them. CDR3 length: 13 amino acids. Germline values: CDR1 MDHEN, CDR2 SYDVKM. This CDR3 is CASSLYPNYEQYF. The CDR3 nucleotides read TGTGCCAGCAGTTTATACCCCAACTACGAGCAGTACTTC.

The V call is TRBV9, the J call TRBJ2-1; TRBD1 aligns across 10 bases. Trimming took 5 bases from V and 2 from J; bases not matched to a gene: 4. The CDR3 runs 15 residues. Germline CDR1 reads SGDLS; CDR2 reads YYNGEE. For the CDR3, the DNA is TGTGCCAGCAGGGAGACAGGGGGCACCTACAATGAGCAGTTCTTC. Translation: CASRETGGTYNEQFF.

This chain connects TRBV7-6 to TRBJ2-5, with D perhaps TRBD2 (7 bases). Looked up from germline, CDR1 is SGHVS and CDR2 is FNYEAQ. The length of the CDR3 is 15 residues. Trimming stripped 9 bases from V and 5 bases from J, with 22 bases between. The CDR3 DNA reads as TGTGCCAGTAAGATCGGCGGGGGCGCGGACGAGACCCAGTACTTC. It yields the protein CASKIGGGADETQYF.

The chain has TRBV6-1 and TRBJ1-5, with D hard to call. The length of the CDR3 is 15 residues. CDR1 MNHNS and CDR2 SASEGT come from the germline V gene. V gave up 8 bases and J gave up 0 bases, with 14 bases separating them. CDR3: CASSFQIYSNQPQHF. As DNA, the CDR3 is TGTGCCAGCTCGTTCCAGATTTATAGCAATCAGCCCCAGCATTTT.

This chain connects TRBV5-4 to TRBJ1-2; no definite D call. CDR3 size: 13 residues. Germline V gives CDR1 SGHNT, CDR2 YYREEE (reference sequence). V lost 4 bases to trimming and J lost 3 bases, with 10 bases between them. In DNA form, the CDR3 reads TGTGCCAGCAGCCGGCTTCGGGACTATGGCTACACCTTC. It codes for CASSRLRDYGYTF.

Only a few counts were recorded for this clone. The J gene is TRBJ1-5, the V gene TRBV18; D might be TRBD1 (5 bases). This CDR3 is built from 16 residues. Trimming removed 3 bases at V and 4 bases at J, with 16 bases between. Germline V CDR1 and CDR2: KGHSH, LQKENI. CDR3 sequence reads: CASSPSGGVGNQPQHF. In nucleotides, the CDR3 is TGTGCCAGCTCACCGAGCGGGGGAGTGGGGAATCAGCCCCAGCATTTT.

The CDR3, as DNA: TGTGCCAGTAGTATTAAGGACAGTGCTGCCTACGAGCAGTACTTC. Protein product: CASSIKDSAAYEQYF. V is TRBV19 and J is TRBJ2-7; maybe TRBD1 (6 bases). V lost 3 bases and J 2 bases, leaving 14 bases between the germline ends. CDR1 LNHDA and CDR2 SQIVND come from the germline V gene (reference sequence). The CDR3 covers 15 residues.

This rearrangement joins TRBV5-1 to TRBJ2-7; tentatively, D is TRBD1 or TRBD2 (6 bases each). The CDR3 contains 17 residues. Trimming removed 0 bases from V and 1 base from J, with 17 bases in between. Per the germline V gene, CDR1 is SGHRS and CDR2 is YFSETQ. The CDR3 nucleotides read TGCGCCAGCAGCTTGGAGGAGGGGGTACTTGGGTCCTACGAGCAGTACTTC. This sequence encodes CASSLEEGVLGSYEQYF.

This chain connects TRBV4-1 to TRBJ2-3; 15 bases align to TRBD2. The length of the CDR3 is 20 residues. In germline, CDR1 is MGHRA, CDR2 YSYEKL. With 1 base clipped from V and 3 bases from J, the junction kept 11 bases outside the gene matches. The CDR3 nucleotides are TGCGCCAGCAGCCAAGGGGTACCCTCCGGGACTAGCGGGGGGACAGATACGCAGTATTTT. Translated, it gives CASSQGVPSGTSGGTDTQYF.

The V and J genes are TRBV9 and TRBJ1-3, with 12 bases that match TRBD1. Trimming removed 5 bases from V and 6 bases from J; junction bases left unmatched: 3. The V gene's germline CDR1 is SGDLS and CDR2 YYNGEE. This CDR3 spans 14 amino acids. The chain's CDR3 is CASRGTGGQNTIYF. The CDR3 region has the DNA TGTGCCAGCAGAGGGACAGGGGGCCAAAACACCATATATTTT.

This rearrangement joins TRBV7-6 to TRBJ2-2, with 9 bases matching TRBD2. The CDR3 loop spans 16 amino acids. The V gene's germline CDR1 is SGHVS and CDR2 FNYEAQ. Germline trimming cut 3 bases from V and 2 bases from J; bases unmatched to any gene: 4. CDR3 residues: CASSLGLADNTGELFF. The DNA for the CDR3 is TGTGCCAGCAGCTTGGGACTAGCAGATAACACCGGGGAGCTGTTTTTT.

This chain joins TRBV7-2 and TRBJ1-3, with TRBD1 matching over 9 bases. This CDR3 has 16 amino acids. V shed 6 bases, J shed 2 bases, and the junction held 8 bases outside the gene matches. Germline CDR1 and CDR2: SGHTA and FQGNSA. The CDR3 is CASSPTGGVTGNTIYF. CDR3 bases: TGTGCCAGCAGTCCCACAGGGGGCGTAACTGGAAACACCATATATTTT.

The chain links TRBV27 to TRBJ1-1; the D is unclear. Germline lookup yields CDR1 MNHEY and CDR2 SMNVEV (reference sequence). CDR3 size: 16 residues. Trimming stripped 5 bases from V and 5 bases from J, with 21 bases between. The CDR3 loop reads CASSPLLGAKETEAFF. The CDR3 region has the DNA TGTGCCAGCAGTCCTCTCTTGGGAGCAAAGGAAACTGAAGCTTTCTTT.

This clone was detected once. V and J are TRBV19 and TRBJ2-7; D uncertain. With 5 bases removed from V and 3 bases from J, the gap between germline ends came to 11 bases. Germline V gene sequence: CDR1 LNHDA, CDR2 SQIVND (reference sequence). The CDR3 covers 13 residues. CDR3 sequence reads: CASSPQADYEQYF. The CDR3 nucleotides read TGTGCCAGTAGTCCCCAGGCCGACTACGAGCAGTACTTC.

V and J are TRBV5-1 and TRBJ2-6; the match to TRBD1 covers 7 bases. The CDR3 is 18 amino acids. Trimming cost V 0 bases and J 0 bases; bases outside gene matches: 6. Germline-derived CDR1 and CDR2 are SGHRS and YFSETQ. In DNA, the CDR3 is TGCGCCAGCAGCTTGGCGGGACAGTTTAGCTCTGGGGCCAACGTCCTGACTTTC. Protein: CASSLAGQFSSGANVLTF.

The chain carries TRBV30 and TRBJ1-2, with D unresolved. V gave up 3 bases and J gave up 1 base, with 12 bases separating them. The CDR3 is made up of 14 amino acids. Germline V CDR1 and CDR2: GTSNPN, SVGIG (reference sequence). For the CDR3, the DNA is TGTGCCTGGAGCTCGAAGAGACTTAACTATGGCTACACCTTC. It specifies CAWSSKRLNYGYTF.

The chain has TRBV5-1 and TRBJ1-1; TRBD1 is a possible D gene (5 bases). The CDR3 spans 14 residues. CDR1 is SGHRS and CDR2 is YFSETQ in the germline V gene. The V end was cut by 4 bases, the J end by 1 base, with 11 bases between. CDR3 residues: CASSAGRANTEAFF. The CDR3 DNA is TGCGCCAGCAGCGCGGGACGGGCGAACACTGAAGCTTTCTTT.

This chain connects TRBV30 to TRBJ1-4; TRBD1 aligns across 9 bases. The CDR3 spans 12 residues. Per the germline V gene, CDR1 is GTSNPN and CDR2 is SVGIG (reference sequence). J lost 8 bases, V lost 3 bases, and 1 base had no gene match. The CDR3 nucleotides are TGTGCCTGGAGCGGACAGGGGGAAAAACTGTTTTTT. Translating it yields CAWSGQGEKLFF.

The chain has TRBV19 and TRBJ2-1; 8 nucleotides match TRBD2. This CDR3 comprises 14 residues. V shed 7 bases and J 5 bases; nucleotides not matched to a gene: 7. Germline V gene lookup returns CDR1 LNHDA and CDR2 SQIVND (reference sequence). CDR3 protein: CASKSGLVDNEQFF. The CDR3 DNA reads TGTGCCAGTAAGTCGGGACTAGTAGACAATGAGCAGTTCTTC.

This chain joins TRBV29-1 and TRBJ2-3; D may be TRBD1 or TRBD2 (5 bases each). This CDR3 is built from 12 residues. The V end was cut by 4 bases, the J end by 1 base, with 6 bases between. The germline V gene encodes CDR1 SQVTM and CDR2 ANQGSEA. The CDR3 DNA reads TGCAGCGTTGGGGACGGCACAGATACGCAGTATTTT. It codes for CSVGDGTDTQYF.

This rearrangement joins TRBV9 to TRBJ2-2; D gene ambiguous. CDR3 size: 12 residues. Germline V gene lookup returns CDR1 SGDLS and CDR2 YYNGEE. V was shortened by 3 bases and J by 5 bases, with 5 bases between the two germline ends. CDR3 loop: CASSAKTGELFF. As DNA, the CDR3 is TGTGCCAGCAGCGCCAAAACCGGGGAGCTGTTTTTT.

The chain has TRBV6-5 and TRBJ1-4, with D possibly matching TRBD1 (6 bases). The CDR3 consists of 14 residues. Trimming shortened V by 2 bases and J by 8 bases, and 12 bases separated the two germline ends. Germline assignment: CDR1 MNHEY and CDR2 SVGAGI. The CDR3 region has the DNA TGTGCCAGCAGTTACAAAGGGGGGCCCGAAAAACTGTTTTTT. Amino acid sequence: CASSYKGGPEKLFF.

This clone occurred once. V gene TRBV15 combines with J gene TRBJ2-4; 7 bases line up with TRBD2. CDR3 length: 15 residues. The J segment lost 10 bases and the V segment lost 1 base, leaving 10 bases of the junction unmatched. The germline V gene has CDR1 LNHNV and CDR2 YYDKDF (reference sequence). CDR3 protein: CATSRGRGSGAIQYF. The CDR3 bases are TGTGCCACCAGCAGAGGGAGAGGGAGCGGGGCTATTCAGTACTTC.

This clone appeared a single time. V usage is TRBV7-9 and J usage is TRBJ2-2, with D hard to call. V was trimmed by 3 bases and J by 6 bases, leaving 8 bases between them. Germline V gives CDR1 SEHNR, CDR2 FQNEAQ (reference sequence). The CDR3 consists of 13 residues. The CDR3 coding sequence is TGTGCCAGCAGCTTTGCGACCGCCGGGGAGCTGTTTTTT. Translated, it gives CASSFATAGELFF.

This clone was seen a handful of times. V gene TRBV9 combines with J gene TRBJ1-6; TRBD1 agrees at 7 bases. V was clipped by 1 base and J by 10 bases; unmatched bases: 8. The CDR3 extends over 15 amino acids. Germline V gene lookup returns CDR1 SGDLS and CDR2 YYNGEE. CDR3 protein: CASSVKGQAESPLHF. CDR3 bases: TGTGCCAGCAGCGTAAAAGGACAGGCAGAGTCACCCCTCCACTTT.